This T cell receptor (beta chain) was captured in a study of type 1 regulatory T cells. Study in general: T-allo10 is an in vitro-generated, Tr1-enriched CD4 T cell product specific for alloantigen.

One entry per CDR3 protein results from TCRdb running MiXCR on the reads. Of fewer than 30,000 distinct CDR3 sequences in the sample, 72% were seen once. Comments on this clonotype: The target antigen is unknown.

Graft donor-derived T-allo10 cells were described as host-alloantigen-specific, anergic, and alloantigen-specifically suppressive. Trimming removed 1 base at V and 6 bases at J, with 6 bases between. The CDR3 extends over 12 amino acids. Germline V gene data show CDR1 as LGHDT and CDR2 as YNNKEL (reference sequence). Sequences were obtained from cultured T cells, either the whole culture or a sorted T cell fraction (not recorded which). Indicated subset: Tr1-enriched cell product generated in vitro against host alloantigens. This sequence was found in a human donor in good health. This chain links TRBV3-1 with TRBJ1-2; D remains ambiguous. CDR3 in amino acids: CASSQAVDGYTF. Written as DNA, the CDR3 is TGTGCCAGCAGCCAAGCGGTTGATGGCTACACCTTC.